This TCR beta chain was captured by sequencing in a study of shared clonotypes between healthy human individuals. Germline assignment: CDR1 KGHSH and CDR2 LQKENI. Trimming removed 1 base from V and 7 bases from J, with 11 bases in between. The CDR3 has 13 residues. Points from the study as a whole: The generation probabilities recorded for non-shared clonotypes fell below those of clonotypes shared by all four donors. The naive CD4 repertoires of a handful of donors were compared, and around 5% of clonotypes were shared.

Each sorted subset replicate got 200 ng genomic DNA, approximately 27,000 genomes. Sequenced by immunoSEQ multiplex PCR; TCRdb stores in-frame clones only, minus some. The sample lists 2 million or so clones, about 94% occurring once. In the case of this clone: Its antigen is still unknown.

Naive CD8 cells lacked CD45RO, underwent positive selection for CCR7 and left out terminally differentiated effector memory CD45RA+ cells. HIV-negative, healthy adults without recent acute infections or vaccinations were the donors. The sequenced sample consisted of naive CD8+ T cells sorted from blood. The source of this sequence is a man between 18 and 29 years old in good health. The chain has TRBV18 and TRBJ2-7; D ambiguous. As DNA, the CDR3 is TGTGCCAGCTCACCACTCTCGTGGAAAGAGCAGTACTTC. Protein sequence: CASSPLSWKEQYF.